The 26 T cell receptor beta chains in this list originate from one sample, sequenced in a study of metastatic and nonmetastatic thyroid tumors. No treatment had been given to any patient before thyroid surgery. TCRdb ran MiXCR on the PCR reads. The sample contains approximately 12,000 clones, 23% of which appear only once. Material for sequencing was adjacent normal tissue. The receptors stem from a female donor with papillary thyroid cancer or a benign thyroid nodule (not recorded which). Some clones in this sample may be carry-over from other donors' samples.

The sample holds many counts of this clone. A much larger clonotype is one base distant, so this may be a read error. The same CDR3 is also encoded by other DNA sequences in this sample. The CDR3 loop reads CASSPDRRPGDTQYF. The CDR3 DNA is TGTGCCAGCAGCCCCGACAGGCGTCCGGGAGATACGCAGTATTTT. This rearrangement joins TRBV7-3 to TRBJ2-3; maybe TRBD1 (6 bases). Trimming took off 5 bases at V and 5 bases at J, with 17 bases between the two ends. Per the germline V gene, CDR1 is SGHTA and CDR2 is FQGTGA. CDR3 size: 15 residues.

CDR3 sequence: CASSPPNSGDEQYF. The CDR3 nucleotides are TGTGCCAGCTCACCGCCGAACTCAGGAGACGAGCAGTACTTC. The V gene is TRBV18, the J gene TRBJ2-7; no clear D gene. The germline V gene encodes CDR1 KGHSH and CDR2 LQKENI. Trimming took 3 bases from V and 5 from J, leaving 14 bases between them. This CDR3 region has 14 residues.

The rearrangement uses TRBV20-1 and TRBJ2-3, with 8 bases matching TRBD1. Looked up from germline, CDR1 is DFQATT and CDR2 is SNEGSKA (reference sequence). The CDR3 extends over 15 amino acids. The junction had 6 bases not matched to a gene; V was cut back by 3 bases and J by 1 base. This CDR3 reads CSASGGQVGTDTQYF. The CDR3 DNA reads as TGCAGTGCTAGTGGGGGACAGGTCGGCACAGATACGCAGTATTTT.

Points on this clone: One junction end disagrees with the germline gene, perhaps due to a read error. CDR3: CASSSTGTGRDTQYF. The CDR3 region has the DNA TGTGCCAGCAGCTCGACCGGGACAGGGAGGGATACGCAGTATTTC. The rearrangement uses TRBV9 and TRBJ2-3; TRBD1 matches 9 bases. The CDR3 consists of 15 residues. CDR1 is SGDLS, CDR2 YYNGEE, per germline.

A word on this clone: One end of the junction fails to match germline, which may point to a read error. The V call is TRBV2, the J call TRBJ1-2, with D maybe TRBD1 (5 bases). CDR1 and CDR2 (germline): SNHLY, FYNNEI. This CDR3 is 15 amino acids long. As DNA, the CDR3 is TGTGCCAGCAGGGAAGAGAGGGACCACTTCTATGGCTACACCTTC. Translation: CASREERDHFYGYTF.

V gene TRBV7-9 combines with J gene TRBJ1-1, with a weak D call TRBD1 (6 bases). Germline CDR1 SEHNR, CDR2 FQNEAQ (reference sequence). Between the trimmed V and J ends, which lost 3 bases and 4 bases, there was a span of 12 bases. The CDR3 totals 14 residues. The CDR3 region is CASSFGQTATEAFF. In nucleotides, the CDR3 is TGTGCCAGCAGCTTCGGACAGACTGCCACTGAAGCTTTCTTT.

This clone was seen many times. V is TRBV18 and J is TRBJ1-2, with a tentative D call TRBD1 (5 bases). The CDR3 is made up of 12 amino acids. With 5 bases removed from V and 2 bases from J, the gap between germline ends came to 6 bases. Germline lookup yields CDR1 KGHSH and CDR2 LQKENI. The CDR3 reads CASSGANYGYTF. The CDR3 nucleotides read TGTGCCAGCTCAGGGGCGAACTATGGCTACACCTTC. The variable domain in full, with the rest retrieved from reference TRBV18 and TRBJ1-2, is NAGVMQNPRHLVRRRGQEARLRCSPMKGHSHVYWYRQLPEEGLKFMVYLQKENIIDESGMPKERFSAEFPKEGPSILRIQQVVRGDSAAYFCASSGANYGYTFGSGTRLTVV.

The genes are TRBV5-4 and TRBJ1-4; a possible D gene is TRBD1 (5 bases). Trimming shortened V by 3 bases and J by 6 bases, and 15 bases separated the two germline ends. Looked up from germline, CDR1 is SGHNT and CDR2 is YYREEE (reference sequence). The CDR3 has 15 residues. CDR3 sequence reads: CASSWGGTPDEKLFF. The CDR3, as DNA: TGTGCCAGCAGCTGGGGCGGGACTCCTGATGAAAAACTGTTTTTT.

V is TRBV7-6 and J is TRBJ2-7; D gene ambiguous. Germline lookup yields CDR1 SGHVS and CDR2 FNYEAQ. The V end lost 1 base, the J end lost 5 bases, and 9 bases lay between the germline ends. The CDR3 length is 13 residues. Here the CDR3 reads CASSLEPQDEQYF. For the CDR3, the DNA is TGTGCCAGCAGCTTAGAACCTCAGGACGAGCAGTACTTC.

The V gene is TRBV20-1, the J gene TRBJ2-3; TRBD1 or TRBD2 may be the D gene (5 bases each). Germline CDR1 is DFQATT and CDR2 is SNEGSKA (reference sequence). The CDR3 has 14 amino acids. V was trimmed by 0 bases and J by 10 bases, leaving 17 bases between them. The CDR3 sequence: CSARDPRGTESQYF. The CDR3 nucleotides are TGCAGTGCTAGAGATCCGAGGGGCACAGAATCGCAGTATTTT.

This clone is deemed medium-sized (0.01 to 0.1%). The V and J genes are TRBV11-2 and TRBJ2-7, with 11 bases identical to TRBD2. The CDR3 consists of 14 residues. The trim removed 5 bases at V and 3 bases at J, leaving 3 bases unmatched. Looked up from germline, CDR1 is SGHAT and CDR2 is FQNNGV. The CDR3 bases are TGTGCCAGCAGCCCCGGGACTAGCGGCTACGAGCAGTACTTC. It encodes CASSPGTSGYEQYF. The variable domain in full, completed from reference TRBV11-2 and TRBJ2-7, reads EAGVAQSPRYKIIEKRQSVAFWCNPISGHATLYWYQQILGQGPKLLIQFQNNGVVDDSQLPKDRFSAERLKGVDSTLKIQPAKLEDSAVYLCASSPGTSGYEQYFGPGTRLTVT.

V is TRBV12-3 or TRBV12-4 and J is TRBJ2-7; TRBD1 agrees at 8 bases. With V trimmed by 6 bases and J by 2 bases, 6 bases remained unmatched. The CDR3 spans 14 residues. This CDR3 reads CASSPGQDAYEQYF. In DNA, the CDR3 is TGTGCCAGCAGCCCGGGACAGGACGCCTACGAGCAGTACTTC.

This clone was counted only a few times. The CDR3: CASSEEAGGPWEQFF. As DNA, the CDR3 is TGCGCCAGCAGTGAGGAAGCGGGAGGGCCGTGGGAGCAGTTCTTC. The rearrangement links TRBV10-1 to TRBJ2-1; 10 nucleotides agree with TRBD2. CDR1 WNHNN and CDR2 SYGVQD come from the germline V gene (reference sequence). V dropped 2 bases and J dropped 10; count of bases not matched to a gene: 8. This CDR3 spans 15 amino acids.

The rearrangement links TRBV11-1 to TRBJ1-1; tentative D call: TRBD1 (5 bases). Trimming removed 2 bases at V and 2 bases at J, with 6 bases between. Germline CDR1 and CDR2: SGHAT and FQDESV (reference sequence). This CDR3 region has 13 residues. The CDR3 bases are TGTGCCAGCAGCTTAAGGGGTAACACTGAAGCTTTCTTT. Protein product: CASSLRGNTEAFF. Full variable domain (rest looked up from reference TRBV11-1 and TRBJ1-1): EAEVAQSPRYKITEKSQAVAFWCDPISGHATLYWYRQILGQGPELLVQFQDESVVDDSQLPKDRFSAERLKGVDSTLKIQPAELGDSAMYLCASSLRGNTEAFFGQGTRLTVV.

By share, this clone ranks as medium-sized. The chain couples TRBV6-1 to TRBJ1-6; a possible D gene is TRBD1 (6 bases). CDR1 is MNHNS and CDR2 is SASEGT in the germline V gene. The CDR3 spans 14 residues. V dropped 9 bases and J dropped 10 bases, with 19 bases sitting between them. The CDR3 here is CASNRARMGSPLHF. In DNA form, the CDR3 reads TGTGCCAGTAACAGGGCCAGAATGGGATCACCCCTCCACTTT.

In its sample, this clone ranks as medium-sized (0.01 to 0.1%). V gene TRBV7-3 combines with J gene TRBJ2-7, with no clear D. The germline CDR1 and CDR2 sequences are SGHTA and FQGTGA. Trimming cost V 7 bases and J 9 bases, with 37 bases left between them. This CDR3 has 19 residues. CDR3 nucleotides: TGTGCCAGCACCCATAGGGAACACGTAAAGACGAAGCTCCTACGATTGCAGTACTTC. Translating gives CASTHREHVKTKLLRLQYF.

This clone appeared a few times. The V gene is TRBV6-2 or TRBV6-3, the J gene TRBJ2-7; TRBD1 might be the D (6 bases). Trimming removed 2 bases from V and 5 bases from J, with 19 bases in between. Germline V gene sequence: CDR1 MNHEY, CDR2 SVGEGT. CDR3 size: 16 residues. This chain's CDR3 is CASSYTLRDTSHEQYF. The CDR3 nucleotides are TGTGCCAGCAGTTACACCCTCCGGGACACGTCTCACGAGCAGTACTTC.

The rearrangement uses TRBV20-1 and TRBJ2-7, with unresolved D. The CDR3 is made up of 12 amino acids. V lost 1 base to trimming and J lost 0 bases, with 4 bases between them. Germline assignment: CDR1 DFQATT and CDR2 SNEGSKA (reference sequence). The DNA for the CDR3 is TGCAGTGCTAGAGGGCTCTCCTACGAGCAGTACTTC. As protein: CSARGLSYEQYF.

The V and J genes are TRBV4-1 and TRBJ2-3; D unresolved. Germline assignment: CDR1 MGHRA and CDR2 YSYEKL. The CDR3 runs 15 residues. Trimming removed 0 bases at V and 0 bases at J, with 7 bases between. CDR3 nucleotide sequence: TGCGCCAGCAGCCAAGATCTATCTAGCACAGATACGCAGTATTTT. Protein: CASSQDLSSTDTQYF.

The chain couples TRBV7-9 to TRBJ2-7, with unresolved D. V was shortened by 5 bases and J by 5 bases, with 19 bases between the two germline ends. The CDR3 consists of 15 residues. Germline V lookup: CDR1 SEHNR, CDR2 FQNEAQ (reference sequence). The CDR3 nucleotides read TGTGCCAGCAGCCGAATCTCCGACCCACCGGACGAGCAGTACTTC. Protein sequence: CASSRISDPPDEQYF.

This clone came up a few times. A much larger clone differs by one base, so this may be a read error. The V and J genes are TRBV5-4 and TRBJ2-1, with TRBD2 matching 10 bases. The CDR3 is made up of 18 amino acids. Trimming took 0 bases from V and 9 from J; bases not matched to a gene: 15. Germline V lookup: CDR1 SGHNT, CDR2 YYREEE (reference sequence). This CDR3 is CASSLGGIAGGKFTEQFF. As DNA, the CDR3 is TGTGCCAGCAGCTTGGGGGGCATAGCGGGAGGCAAGTTCACTGAGCAGTTCTTC. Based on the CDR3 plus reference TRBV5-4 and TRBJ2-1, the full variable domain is ETGVTQSPTHLIKTRGQQVTLRCSSQSGHNTVSWYQQALGQGPQFIFQYYREEENGRGNFPPRFSGLQFPNYSSELNVNALELDDSALYLCASSLGGIAGGKFTEQFFGPGTRLTVL.

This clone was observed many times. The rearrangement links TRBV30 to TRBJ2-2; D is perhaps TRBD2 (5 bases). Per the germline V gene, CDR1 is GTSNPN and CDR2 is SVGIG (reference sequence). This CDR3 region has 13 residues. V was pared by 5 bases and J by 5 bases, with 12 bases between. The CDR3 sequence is CAWDDEGTGELFF. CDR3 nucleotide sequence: TGTGCCTGGGACGACGAGGGTACCGGGGAGCTGTTTTTT.

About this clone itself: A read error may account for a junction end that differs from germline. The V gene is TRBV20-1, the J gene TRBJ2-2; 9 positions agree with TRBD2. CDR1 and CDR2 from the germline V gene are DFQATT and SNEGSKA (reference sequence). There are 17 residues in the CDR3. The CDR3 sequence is CSARAGASGTNTGELFF. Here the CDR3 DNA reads TGCAGTGCCAGAGCTGGTGCTAGCGGGACGAACACCGGGGAGCTGTTTTTT.

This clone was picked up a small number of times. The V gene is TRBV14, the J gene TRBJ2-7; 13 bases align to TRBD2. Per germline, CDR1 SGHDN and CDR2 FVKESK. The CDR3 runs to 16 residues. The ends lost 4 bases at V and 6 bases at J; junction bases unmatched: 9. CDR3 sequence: CASSPLGLAGDGEQYF. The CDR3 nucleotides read TGTGCCAGCAGCCCACTCGGACTAGCGGGAGACGGCGAGCAGTACTTC.

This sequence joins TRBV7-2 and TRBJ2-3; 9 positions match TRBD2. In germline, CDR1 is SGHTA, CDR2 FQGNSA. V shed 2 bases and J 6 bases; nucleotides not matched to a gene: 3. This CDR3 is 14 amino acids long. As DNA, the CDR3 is TGTGCCAGCAGCTTATGTGCGGGAGGGGATACGCAGTATTTT. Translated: CASSLCAGGDTQYF.

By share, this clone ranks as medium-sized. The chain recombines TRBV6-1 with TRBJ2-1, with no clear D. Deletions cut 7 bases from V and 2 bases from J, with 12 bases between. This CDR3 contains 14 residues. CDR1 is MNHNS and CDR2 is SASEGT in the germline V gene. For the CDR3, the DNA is TGTGCCAGCATTCCCCCGGTGGCCTACAATGAGCAGTTCTTC. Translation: CASIPPVAYNEQFF.